This T cell receptor beta chain was retrieved from a study of beta chain features in type 1 diabetes. This clone was observed a few times. Its target is unknown. Expressed TCRB transcripts were sequenced, since all the RNA that had been isolated was reverse transcribed. TCRdb's copy holds only in-frame clones and misses some; the assay was immunoSEQ multiplex PCR. The table includes under 200,000 clones, under 13% detected once. The ends were cut back, 5 bases at V and 3 bases at J, with 10 bases in the middle. The germline V gene has CDR1 SQVTM and CDR2 ANQGSEA. The CDR3 length is 12 residues. General study results and limits: Cells with high TCR expression could be over-represented when cDNA is sequenced. Across all four CD4+ subsets, people with type 1 diabetes showed modestly shorter TCRB CDR3s. Fewer junction insertions and more nucleotide deletions appeared in type 1 diabetes patients.

The specimen sequenced was central memory CD4+ T cells from blood. This chain links TRBV29-1 with TRBJ1-2, with D possibly being TRBD1 (5 bases). The sequence was collected from a man aged 25 to 40 with type 1 diabetes. The CDR3, as DNA: TGCAGCGTTCCCCTAGGGGACTATGGCTACACCTTC. Translating gives CSVPLGDYGYTF.